This record looks at one T cell receptor beta chain sequence and its context. The CDR3 length is 16 residues. The ends lost 0 bases at V and 4 bases at J; junction bases unmatched: 6. These data belong to a study of cytomegalovirus exposure and HLA in healthy donors. TCRdb's copy holds only in-frame clones and misses some; the assay was immunoSEQ multiplex PCR. The table lists 90,000 to 150,000 clones, 70% to 90% of them singletons. Material: PBMCs. The J gene is TRBJ2-3, the V gene TRBV5-3; 9 bases align to TRBD2. TRBV5-3 has ORF status, its function being uncertain. This clonotype was sampled from a woman aged 18-29 years in good health and CMV-seropositive. The CDR3 nucleotides are TGTGCCAGAAGCTTGGAACGCGGGGGGGCCCCAGATACGCAGTATTTT. Residues: CARSLERGGAPDTQYF.